The clone carrying this T cell receptor (beta chain) was seen only a few times. In the study's own analysis: Amplification of reference gene primers was used by the study to estimate nucleated cell counts. Data came from immunoSEQ multiplex PCR; TCRdb stores just in-frame clones and leaves some out. The D gene and trimming were derived from the DNA, and the V and J assignments and clone size from that table. Among about 170,000 clones listed, around four fifths were seen once. The sample comes from a study of blood T cell repertoires in COVID-19. Background on the study: Material from acute and convalescent COVID-19 was sourced from the United States, Italy and Spain. Sample material is recorded as cDNA or gDNA derived from T cells, B-cell-depleted T cells, or PBMCs.

The source material was peripheral blood. The sequence derives from a woman of 80 years or more with COVID-19, enrolled during active disease.

Here the CDR3 DNA reads TGTGCCAGCAGCCCCCACAGGGGAGACACTGAAGCTTTCTTT. Encoded protein: CASSPHRGDTEAFF. This chain joins TRBV9 and TRBJ1-1; TRBD1 agrees at 7 bases. The CDR3 totals 14 residues. Germline CDR1 and CDR2: SGDLS and YYNGEE. With 4 bases clipped from V and 3 bases from J, the junction kept 6 bases outside the gene matches.